Below are 20 T cell receptor beta chains sequenced from a single sample in a study of T cells in Graves' hyperthyroidism and ophthalmopathy. Researchers amplified the TCR beta CDR3 regions from RNA transcripts. The study used the HTBI primer set for a first-round RT-PCR of the TCR CDR3. TCRdb passed the multiplex PCR reads through MiXCR, listing each CDR3 protein once. The data show hundreds of thousands of distinct CDR3 sequences, about 15% seen once. What was sequenced was blood. The receptors originated from a man younger than 35 with Graves' ophthalmopathy.

As concerns this clonotype: Here the CDR3 omits its conserved ending phenylalanine or tryptophan, so a read error is the likely source. The rearrangement joins TRBV27 to TRBJ2-1; 7 bases are a match to TRBD2. This CDR3 comprises 14 residues. CDR1 and CDR2 from the germline V gene are MNHEY and SMNVEV (reference sequence). After removal of 4 bases from V and 6 bases from J, the junction contained 6 bases not matched to a gene. The CDR3 reads CASSWPSGSNEQFL. In DNA form, the CDR3 reads TGTGCCAGCAGTTGGCCTAGCGGTTCCAATGAGCAGTTCCTC.

About this clonotype itself: Being one base from a much bigger clone, this may be a read error. This chain uses TRBV10-1 with TRBJ2-5; D perhaps matches TRBD2 (5 bases). Trimming cost V 0 bases and J 4 bases, with 9 bases left between them. The CDR3 is 14 residues long. Germline loops: CDR1 WNHNN, CDR2 SYGVQD (reference sequence). CDR3 loop: CASSESLAVETQYF. The CDR3 coding sequence is TGCGCCAGCAGTGAGTCGCTAGCTGTAGAGACCCAGTACTTC.

This clonotype was observed many times. J is TRBJ2-6 and V is TRBV11-2; D gene uncertain. This CDR3 is built from 18 residues. Germline values: CDR1 SGHAT, CDR2 FQNNGV. Trimming left V 5 bases short and J 0 bases short, with 17 bases between. The CDR3 sequence is CASSQFYGLLSGANVLTF. The CDR3, as DNA: TGTGCCAGCAGCCAATTTTATGGCCTCCTCTCTGGGGCCAACGTCCTGACTTTC.

Worth noting for this clonotype: A read error is possible here, since a much larger clone lies one base away. The V and J genes are TRBV12-3 or TRBV12-4 and TRBJ2-7; 7 bases are a match to TRBD1. V was pared by 7 bases and J by 5 bases, with 11 bases of the junction left unmatched. This CDR3 is built from 14 residues. The CDR3 DNA reads as TGTGCCAGCACCCTGACAGGGAGCGCGGACGAGCAGTACTTC. Translating it yields CASTLTGSADEQYF.

This clonotype showed up just a few times. CDR3 region: CASSPDRAAYEQYF. CDR3 DNA sequence: TGCGCCAGCAGCCCGGACAGGGCGGCCTACGAGCAGTACTTC. The chain has TRBV4-1 and TRBJ2-7; TRBD1 matches 8 bases. V lost 4 bases to trimming and J lost 2 bases; unmatched junction nucleotides: 4. CDR3 length: 14 amino acids. Germline values: CDR1 MGHRA, CDR2 YSYEKL.

A few counts support this clonotype. The chain employs TRBV20-1 and TRBJ1-6; 12 bases are shared with TRBD1. Trimming took 4 bases from V and 6 from J; bases not matched to a gene: 4. The CDR3 is 15 residues long. The germline CDR1 and CDR2 sequences are DFQATT and SNEGSKA (reference sequence). CDR3 sequence: CSAMGQGALNSPLHF. The CDR3 DNA reads TGCAGTGCTATGGGACAGGGGGCGCTTAATTCACCCCTCCACTTT.

This clonotype was picked up many times. The chain couples TRBV6-1 to TRBJ2-7; D may be TRBD1 (6 bases). The length of the CDR3 is 14 residues. V lost 2 bases to trimming and J lost 2 bases, with 10 bases between them. Germline V gene lookup returns CDR1 MNHNS and CDR2 SASEGT. In DNA form, the CDR3 reads TGTGCCAGCAGTGAATATTGGACAGCCTACGAGCAGTACTTC. It translates to CASSEYWTAYEQYF.

This clonotype was seen only a few times. The chain has TRBV7-9 and TRBJ2-4; D possibly corresponds to TRBD1 (5 bases). V was shortened by 1 base and J by 0 bases, with 10 bases between the two germline ends. The CDR3 has 16 amino acids. The germline gives CDR1 SEHNR, CDR2 FQNEAQ (reference sequence). CDR3 region: CASSLEGFLAKNIQYF. The CDR3 bases are TGTGCCAGCAGCTTAGAGGGGTTCCTAGCCAAAAACATTCAGTACTTC.

This clonotype showed up many times. The germline gene is not matched at one end of the junction; a read error may be the cause. V gene TRBV5-1 combines with J gene TRBJ1-1; the D is unclear. CDR1 and CDR2 from the germline V gene are SGHRS and YFSETQ. This CDR3 region has 15 residues. The CDR3: CASSLGATVNTEALF. The CDR3 DNA follows: TGCGCCAGCAGCTTGGGAGCTACAGTGAACACTGAAGCTCTCTTT.

This clonotype has ten or more counts. The CDR3 here is CSARLAGSARETQYF. DNA for the CDR3: TGCAGTGCTAGGCTAGCGGGGAGTGCGCGGGAGACCCAGTACTTC. The rearrangement uses TRBV20-1 and TRBJ2-5; 9 positions match TRBD2. Germline V gives CDR1 DFQATT, CDR2 SNEGSKA (reference sequence). Unmatched junction bases numbered 10, after V lost 3 bases and J lost 5 bases. This CDR3 comprises 15 residues.

This clonotype was detected many times. V and J are TRBV13 and TRBJ2-7; tentative D call: TRBD2 (5 bases). Trimming took 5 bases from V and 2 from J, leaving 16 bases between them. The CDR3 runs to 15 residues. Germline CDR1 reads PRHDT; CDR2 reads FYEKMQ (reference sequence). DNA for the CDR3: TGTGCCAGCAGCACGGTCTTGACTACCACCTACGAGCAGTACTTC. Translation: CASSTVLTTTYEQYF.

This clonotype was seen at least ten times. The chain joins TRBV20-1 to TRBJ1-1; D remains ambiguous. Germline loops: CDR1 DFQATT, CDR2 SNEGSKA (reference sequence). This CDR3 comprises 13 residues. Trimming pared 7 bases from V and 6 bases from J, leaving 18 bases between. This CDR3 is CSEGKASAPEAFF. The CDR3 coding sequence is TGCAGTGAAGGGAAGGCTTCGGCCCCTGAAGCTTTCTTT.

This clonotype was recorded at least ten times. V usage is TRBV5-1 and J usage is TRBJ2-1; D call uncertain. V lost 7 bases, J lost 0 bases, and 14 bases lay in between. Germline CDR1 SGHRS, CDR2 YFSETQ. The CDR3 consists of 15 residues. The CDR3 reads CASADRRSSYNEQFF. DNA of the CDR3: TGCGCCAGCGCCGATCGCCGGAGCTCCTACAATGAGCAGTTCTTC.

Concerning this clonotype itself: A much more abundant neighbour one base away suggests this may be a read error. This chain connects TRBV6-2 or TRBV6-3 to TRBJ1-4, with 8 bases identical to TRBD1. V was pared by 7 bases and J by 9 bases, with 10 bases of the junction left unmatched. Germline V CDR1 and CDR2: MNHEY, SVGEGT. The CDR3 runs to 14 residues. CDR3 region: CASTSGGVGQKLFF. CDR3 DNA: TGTGCCAGCACCTCAGGGGGCGTTGGTCAAAAACTGTTTTTT.

With regard to this clonotype: This clone may be a read error of a much larger clone one base away. This chain joins TRBV6-1 and TRBJ2-5, with a tentative D call TRBD1 (6 bases). Germline V gives CDR1 MNHNS, CDR2 SASEGT. The CDR3 totals 15 residues. DNA for the CDR3: TGTGCCAGCAGGCAACCTGGCAGGGGCCAAGAGCCCCAGTACTTC. Translation: CASRQPGRGQEPQYF.

In this sample, this clonotype turned up many times. The gene calls are TRBV12-3 or TRBV12-4 and TRBJ2-3; 12 bases map to TRBD1. The CDR3 is made up of 18 amino acids. V lost 7 bases and J lost 4; bases outside the gene matches: 15. The CDR3 DNA follows: TGTGCCAGCATTAACCGGGACAGGGGGCGTTATGTCGCAGATACGCAGTATTTT. As protein: CASINRDRGRYVADTQYF.

The chain joins TRBV5-1 to TRBJ2-1, with 8 nucleotides matching TRBD1. The germline CDR1 and CDR2 sequences are SGHRS and YFSETQ. Trimming took 4 bases from V and 0 from J; bases not matched to a gene: 3. The CDR3 is 15 residues long. CDR3 nucleotide sequence: TGCGCCAGCAGCCCGCAGGGGGCCTCCTACAATGAGCAGTTCTTC. Translated: CASSPQGASYNEQFF. The full variable domain, rest sourced from reference TRBV5-1 and TRBJ2-1, is KAGVTQTPRYLIKTRGQQVTLSCSPISGHRSVSWYQQTPGQGLQFLFEYFSETQRNKGNFPGRFSGRQFSNSRSEMNVSTLELGDSALYLCASSPQGASYNEQFFGPGTRLTVL.

This chain joins TRBV19 and TRBJ2-3; D not resolved. CDR1 and CDR2 from the germline V gene are LNHDA and SQIVND (reference sequence). The CDR3 is made up of 14 amino acids. Trimming took 5 bases from V and 0 from J, leaving 9 bases between them. The CDR3 nucleotides read TGTGCCAGTAGTTGGGCCTCTAGCACAGATACGCAGTATTTT. It translates to CASSWASSTDTQYF.

This CDR3 is CASSHPGLAGEETQYF. The CDR3 DNA sequence: TGTGCCAGCAGCCACCCCGGACTAGCGGGGGAAGAGACCCAGTACTTC. The chain joins TRBV7-9 to TRBJ2-5; 13 bases are shared with TRBD2. CDR1 and CDR2 from the germline V gene are SEHNR and FQNEAQ (reference sequence). After removal of 5 bases from V and 3 bases from J, the junction contained 6 bases not matched to a gene. The CDR3 is made up of 16 amino acids.

This clonotype came up many times. The rearrangement links TRBV20-1 to TRBJ2-7; either TRBD1 or TRBD2 may fit D (5 bases each). The germline gives CDR1 DFQATT, CDR2 SNEGSKA (reference sequence). The CDR3 has 12 residues. Trimming removed 3 bases at V and 4 bases at J, with 10 bases between. CDR3 nucleotides: TGCAGTGCTAGGAGCAGGGAGTACGAGCAGTACTTC. Translating it yields CSARSREYEQYF.